This T cell receptor (beta chain) originates from a study of T cell responses to AZD1222 COVID-19 vaccine. Points from the study as a whole: Just five to seven people given AZD1222 tested seropositive at baseline. Repertoire samples came only from after the peak T cell response. CD4 TCRs associated with vaccination spanned spike, dominating at 160-218 and 743-854. The study found Spike-specific TCR breadth and depth rose after two AZD1222 doses.

Comments on this clone: Its antigen is not identified.

Trimming cost V 5 bases and J 6 bases, with 13 bases left between them. From germline, CDR1 is MDHEN and CDR2 SYDVKM. The CDR3 has 13 amino acids. Repertoires were generated with immunoSEQ multiplex PCR, while TCRdb's copy carries only in-frame clones and drops some. The table shows fewer than 150,000 clones, with approximately 85% occurring only once. This chain joins TRBV28 and TRBJ1-2; D call uncertain. Specimen: peripheral blood, collected on day 0 of AZD1222 vaccination. This TCR came from an adult in good health. The CDR3 loop reads CASSGPLGHGYTF. The CDR3 DNA reads TGTGCCAGCAGTGGCCCTTTGGGTCATGGCTACACCTTC.